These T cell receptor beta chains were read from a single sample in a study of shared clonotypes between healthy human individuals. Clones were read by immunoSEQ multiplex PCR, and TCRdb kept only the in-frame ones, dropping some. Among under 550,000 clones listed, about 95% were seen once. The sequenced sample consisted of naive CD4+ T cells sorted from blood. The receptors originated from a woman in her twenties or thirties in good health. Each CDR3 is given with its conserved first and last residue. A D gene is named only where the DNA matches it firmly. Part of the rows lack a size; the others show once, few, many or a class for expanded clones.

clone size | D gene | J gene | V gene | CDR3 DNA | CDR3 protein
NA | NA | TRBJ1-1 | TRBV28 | TGTGCCAGCAGTTTTCCGCTGCAGGGGAAAGCTTTCTTT | CASSFPLQGKAFF
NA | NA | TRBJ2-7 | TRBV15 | TGTGCCACCAGCAGAGATCGAACCTACGAGCAGTACTTC | CATSRDRTYEQYF
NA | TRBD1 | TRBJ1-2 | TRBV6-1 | TGTGCCAGCAGTGGTCGACAGGGGGCAAGTAATGGCTACACCTTC | CASSGRQGASNGYTF
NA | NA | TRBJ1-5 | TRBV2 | TGTGCCAGCGGGTGGTCAGACAATCAGCCCCAGCATTTT | CASGWSDNQPQHF
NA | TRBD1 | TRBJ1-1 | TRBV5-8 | TGTGCCAGCCCGGGACAGTCGAACACTGAAGCTTTCTTT | CASPGQSNTEAFF
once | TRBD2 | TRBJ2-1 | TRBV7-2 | TGTGCCAGCAGCTTAACTAGTGGGAGGGCCGGAGGTGAGCAGTTCTTC | CASSLTSGRAGGEQFF
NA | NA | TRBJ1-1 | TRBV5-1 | TGCGCCAGCAGCTTGGGTGAGGGCACTGAAGCTTTCTTT | CASSLGEGTEAFF
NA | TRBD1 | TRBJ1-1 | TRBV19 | TGTGCCAGTAGTATCACAGGGGGCTCTGAAGCTTTCTTT | CASSITGGSEAFF
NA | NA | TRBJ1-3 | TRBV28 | TGTGCCAGCAGTCCCGCAGGGTACTCTGGAAACACCATATATTTT | CASSPAGYSGNTIYF
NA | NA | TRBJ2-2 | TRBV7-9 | TGTGCCAGCAGCAACAGGAACACCGGGGAGCTGTTTTTT | CASSNRNTGELFF
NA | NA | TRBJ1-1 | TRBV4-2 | TGTGCCAGCAGCCAAGATCGGATCCTCGGGGGGAACACTGAAGCTTTCTTT | CASSQDRILGGNTEAFF
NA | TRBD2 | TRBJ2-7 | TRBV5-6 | TGTGCCAGCAGAGGGAGCGGGAGAGGGTACGAGCAGTACTTC | CASRGSGRGYEQYF
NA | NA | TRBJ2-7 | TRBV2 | TGTGCCACAACCATAAAGGGGTCTTACGAGCAGTACTTC | CATTIKGSYEQYF
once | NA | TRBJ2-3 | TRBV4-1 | TGCGCCAGCAGCCAAGATCGGTGGGGAAAGCGCCCAGATACGCAGTATTTT | CASSQDRWGKRPDTQYF
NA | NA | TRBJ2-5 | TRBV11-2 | TGTGCCAGCAGCTTAGCCGTTTGGGAGACCCAGTACTTC | CASSLAVWETQYF
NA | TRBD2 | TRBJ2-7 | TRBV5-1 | TGCGCCAGCAGCTTGGCTAGCGGGAGGTACGAGCAGTACTTC | CASSLASGRYEQYF
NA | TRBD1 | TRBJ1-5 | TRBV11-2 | TGTGCCAGCAGCTTAGGACAGGGGTCCCTCGATAGCAATCAGCCCCAGCATTTT | CASSLGQGSLDSNQPQHF
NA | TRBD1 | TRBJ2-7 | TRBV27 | TGTGCCAGCAGTGAAGGGACAGCAGCCTACGAGCAGTACTTC | CASSEGTAAYEQYF
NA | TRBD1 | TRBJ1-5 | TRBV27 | TGTGCCAGCAGTTCCGAATTTGGTTTTGGGACAGCCTACCCTAATCAGCCCCAGCATTTT | CASSSEFGFGTAYPNQPQHF
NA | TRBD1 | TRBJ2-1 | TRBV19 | TGTGCCAGTAGTACCCCGGGACAGGGGTACAATGAGCAGTTCTTC | CASSTPGQGYNEQFF
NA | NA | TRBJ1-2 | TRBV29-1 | TGCAGCGTCGAGCAGAGTTCTGGCTACACCTTC | CSVEQSSGYTF
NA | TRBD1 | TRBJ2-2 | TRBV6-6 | TGTGCCAGCAGTAGACAGGGCTTCACCGGGGAGCTGTTTTTT | CASSRQGFTGELFF
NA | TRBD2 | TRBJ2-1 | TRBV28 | TGTGCCAGCAGTTTCAGCGGGAGGGCGGACAATGAGCAGTTCTTC | CASSFSGRADNEQFF
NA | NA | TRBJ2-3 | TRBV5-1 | TGCGCCAGCAGCTTGGATATGAGTCCTGTAGGCACAGATACGCAGTATTTT | CASSLDMSPVGTDTQYF
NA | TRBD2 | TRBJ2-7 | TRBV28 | TGTGCCAGCAGTTTAGCCAGCGGGATGTACGAGCAGTACTTC | CASSLASGMYEQYF
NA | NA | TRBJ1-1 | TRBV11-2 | TGTGCCAGCAGCTCACGGTCCCGTGAAGCTTTCTTT | CASSSRSREAFF
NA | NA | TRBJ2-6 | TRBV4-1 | TGCGCCAGCAGCCGACTCCCGGGACTCTACCCCTCTGGGGCCAACGTCCTGACTTTC | CASSRLPGLYPSGANVLTF
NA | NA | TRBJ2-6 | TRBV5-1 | TGCGCCAGCAGCTTGGCGGGGTCCGGGGCCAACGTCCTGACTTTC | CASSLAGSGANVLTF
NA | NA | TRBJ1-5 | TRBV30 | TGTGCCTGGAGGGGTGGACATCCCGATCAGCCCCAGCATTTT | CAWRGGHPDQPQHF
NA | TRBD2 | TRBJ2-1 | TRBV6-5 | TGTGCCAGCAGTGAGAGACTAGCGGGACATGAGCAGTTCTTC | CASSERLAGHEQFF
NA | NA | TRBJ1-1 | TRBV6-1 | TGTGCCAGCAGGACCGGGGATCCGGGCACTGAAGCTTTCTTT | CASRTGDPGTEAFF